This record concerns one T cell receptor (beta chain) sequence. This CDR3 spans 15 amino acids. Germline loops: CDR1 MNHEY, CDR2 SMNVEV (reference sequence). With 7 bases removed from V and 4 bases from J, the gap between germline ends came to 17 bases. Method: immunoSEQ multiplex PCR; TCRdb's copy keeps in-frame clones and lacks some. Of some 120,000 clones listed, approximately 94% are singletons. This record comes from a study of cytomegalovirus exposure and HLA in healthy donors. This TCR came from a man aged 18 to 30 in good health and CMV-seronegative. This chain joins TRBV27 and TRBJ2-1; tentatively, D is TRBD2 (5 bases). Sequences were obtained from PBMCs. As DNA, the CDR3 is TGTGCCAGCAAGGCGGGTGGGAAGTCGTACAATGAGCAGTTCTTC. This encodes CASKAGGKSYNEQFF.